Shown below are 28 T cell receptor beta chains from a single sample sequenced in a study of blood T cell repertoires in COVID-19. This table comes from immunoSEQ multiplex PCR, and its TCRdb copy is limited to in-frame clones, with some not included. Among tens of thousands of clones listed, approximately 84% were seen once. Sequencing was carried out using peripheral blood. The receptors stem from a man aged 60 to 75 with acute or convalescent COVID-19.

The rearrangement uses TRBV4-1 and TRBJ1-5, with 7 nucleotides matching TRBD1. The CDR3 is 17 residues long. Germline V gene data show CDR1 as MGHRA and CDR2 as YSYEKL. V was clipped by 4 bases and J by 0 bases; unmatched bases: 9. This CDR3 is CASSPGTVGYSNQPQHF. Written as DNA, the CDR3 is TGCGCCAGCAGCCCCGGGACAGTGGGATATAGCAATCAGCCCCAGCATTTT.

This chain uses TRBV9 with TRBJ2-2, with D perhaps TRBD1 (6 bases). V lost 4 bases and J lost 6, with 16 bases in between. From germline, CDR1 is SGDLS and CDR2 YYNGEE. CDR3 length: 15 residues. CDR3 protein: CASSPGGLGAGELFF. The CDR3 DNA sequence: TGTGCCAGCAGCCCTGGGGGCCTGGGGGCCGGGGAGCTGTTTTTT. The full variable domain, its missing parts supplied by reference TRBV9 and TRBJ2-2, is DSGVTQTPKHLITATGQRVTLRCSPRSGDLSVYWYQQSLDQGLQFLIQYYNGEERAKGNILERFSAQQFPDLHSELNLSSLELGDSALYFCASSPGGLGAGELFFGEGSRLTVL.

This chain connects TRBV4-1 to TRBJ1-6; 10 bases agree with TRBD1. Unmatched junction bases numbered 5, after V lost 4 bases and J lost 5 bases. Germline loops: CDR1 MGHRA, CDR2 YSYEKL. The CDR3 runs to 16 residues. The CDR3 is CASSPGQGDHNSPLHF. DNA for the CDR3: TGCGCCAGCAGCCCAGGACAGGGGGACCATAATTCACCCCTCCACTTT.

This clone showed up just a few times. CDR3 region: CASSIGSDRPYGYTF. CDR3 nucleotides: TGTGCCAGTAGTATCGGCTCGGACAGACCCTATGGCTACACCTTC. V usage is TRBV19 and J usage is TRBJ1-2, with D maybe TRBD1 (6 bases). CDR1 and CDR2 from the germline V gene are LNHDA and SQIVND (reference sequence). This CDR3 is 15 amino acids long. Trimming stripped 3 bases from V and 4 bases from J, with 15 bases between. The variable domain in full, with the rest retrieved from reference TRBV19 and TRBJ1-2, is DGGITQSPKYLFRKEGQNVTLSCEQNLNHDAMYWYRQDPGQGLRLIYYSQIVNDFQKGDIAEGYSVSREKKESFPLTVTSAQKNPTAFYLCASSIGSDRPYGYTFGSGTRLTVV.

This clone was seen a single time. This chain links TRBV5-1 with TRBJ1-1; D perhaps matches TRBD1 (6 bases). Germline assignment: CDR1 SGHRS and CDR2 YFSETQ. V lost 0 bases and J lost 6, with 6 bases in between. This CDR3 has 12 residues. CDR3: CASSLGQAEAFF. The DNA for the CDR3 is TGCGCCAGCAGCTTGGGACAGGCTGAAGCTTTCTTT.

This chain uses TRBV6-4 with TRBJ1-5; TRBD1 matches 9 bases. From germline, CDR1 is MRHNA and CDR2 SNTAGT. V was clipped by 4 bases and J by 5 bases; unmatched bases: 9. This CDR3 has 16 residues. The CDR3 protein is CASSAGTGRKHQPQHF. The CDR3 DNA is TGTGCCAGCAGTGCCGGGACAGGGAGAAAACATCAGCCCCAGCATTTT.

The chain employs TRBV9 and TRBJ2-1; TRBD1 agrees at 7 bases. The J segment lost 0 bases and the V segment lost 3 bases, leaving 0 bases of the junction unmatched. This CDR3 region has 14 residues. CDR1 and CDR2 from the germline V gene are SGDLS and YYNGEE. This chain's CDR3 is CASSAGGSYNEQFF. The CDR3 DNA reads TGTGCCAGCAGCGCAGGGGGCTCCTACAATGAGCAGTTCTTC.

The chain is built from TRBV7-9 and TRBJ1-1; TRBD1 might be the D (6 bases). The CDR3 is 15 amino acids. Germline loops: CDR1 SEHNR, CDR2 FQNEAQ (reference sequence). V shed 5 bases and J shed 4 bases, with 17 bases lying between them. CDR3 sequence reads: CASSIINRVGTEAFF. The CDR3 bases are TGTGCCAGCAGCATAATCAACAGGGTGGGCACTGAAGCTTTCTTT.

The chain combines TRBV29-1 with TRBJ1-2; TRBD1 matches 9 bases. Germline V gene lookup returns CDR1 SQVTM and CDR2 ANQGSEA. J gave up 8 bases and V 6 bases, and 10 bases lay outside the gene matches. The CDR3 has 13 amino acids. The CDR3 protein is CSVLEQGARGYTF. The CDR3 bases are TGCAGCGTCCTCGAACAGGGGGCGCGGGGCTACACCTTC.

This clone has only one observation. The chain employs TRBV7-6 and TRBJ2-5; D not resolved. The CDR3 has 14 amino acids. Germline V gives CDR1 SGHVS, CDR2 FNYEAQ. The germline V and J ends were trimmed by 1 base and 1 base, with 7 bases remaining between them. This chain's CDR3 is CASSLGAAQETQYF. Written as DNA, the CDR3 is TGTGCCAGCAGCTTAGGGGCAGCCCAAGAGACCCAGTACTTC. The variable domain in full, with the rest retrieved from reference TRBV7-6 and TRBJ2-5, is GAGVSQSPRYKVTKRGQDVALRCDPISGHVSLYWYRQALGQGPEFLTYFNYEAQQDKSGLPNDRFSAERPEGSISTLTIQRTEQRDSAMYRCASSLGAAQETQYFGPGTRLLVL.

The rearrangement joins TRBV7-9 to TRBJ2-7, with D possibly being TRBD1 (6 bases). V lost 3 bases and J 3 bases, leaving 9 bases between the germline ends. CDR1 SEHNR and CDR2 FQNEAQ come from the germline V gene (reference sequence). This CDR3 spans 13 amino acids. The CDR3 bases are TGTGCCAGCAGCTTTCTGGACAGCTACGAGCAGTACTTC. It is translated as CASSFLDSYEQYF.

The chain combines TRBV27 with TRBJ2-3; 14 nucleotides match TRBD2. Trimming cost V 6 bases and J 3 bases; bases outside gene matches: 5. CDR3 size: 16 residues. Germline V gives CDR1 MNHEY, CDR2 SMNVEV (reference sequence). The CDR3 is CASRPTSGGATDTQYF. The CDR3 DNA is TGTGCCAGCAGACCGACTAGCGGGGGGGCAACAGATACGCAGTATTTT.

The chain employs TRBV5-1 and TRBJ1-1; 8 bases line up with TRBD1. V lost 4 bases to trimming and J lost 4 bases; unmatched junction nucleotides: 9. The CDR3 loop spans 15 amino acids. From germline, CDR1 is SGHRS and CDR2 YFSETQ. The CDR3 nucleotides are TGCGCCAGCAGCATGACAGGGGTAAAGGGCACTGAAGCTTTCTTT. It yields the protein CASSMTGVKGTEAFF.

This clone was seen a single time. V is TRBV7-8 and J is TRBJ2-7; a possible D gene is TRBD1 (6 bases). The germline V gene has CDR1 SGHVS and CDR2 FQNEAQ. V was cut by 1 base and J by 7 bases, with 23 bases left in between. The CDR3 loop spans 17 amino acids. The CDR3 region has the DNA TGTGCCAGCAGCTTAGGTGCGGCAGGGGCACCCACGGGGGAGCAGTACTTC. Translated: CASSLGAAGAPTGEQYF.

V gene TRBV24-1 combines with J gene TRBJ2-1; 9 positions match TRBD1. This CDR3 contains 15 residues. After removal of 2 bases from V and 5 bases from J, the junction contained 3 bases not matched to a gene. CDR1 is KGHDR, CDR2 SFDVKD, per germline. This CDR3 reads CATSDSWTGDNEQFF. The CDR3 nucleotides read TGTGCCACCAGTGATTCCTGGACAGGGGACAATGAGCAGTTCTTC.

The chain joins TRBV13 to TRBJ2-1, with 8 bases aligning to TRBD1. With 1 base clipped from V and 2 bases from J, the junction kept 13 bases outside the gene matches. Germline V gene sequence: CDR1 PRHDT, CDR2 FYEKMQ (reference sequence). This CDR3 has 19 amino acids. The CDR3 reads CASSLVYMTGVGAYNEQFF. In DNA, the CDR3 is TGTGCCAGCAGCTTAGTCTACATGACAGGGGTCGGAGCCTACAATGAGCAGTTCTTC.

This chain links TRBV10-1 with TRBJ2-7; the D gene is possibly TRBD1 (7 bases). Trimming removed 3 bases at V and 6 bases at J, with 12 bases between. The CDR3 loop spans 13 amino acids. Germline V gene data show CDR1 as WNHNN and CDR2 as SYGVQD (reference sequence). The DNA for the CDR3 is TGCGCCAGCAGTGAACCAGGGGGGAGCGAGCAGTACTTC. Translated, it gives CASSEPGGSEQYF.

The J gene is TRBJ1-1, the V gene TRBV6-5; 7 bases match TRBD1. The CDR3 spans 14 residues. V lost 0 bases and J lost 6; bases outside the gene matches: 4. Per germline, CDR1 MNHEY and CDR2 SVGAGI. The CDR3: CASSYSGQISEAFF. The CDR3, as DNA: TGTGCCAGCAGTTACTCGGGACAGATATCTGAAGCTTTCTTT.

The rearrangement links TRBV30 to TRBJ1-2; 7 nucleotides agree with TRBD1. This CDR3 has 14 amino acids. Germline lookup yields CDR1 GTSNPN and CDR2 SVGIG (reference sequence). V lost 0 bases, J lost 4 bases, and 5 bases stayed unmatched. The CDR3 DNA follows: TGTGCCTGGAGTGTACTAGGGGGCGTCTATGGCTACACCTTC. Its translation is CAWSVLGGVYGYTF.

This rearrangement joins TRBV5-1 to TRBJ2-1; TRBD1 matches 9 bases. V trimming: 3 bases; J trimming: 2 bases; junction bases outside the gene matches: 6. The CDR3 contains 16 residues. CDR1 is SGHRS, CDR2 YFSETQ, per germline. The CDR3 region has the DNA TGCGCCAGCAGCTCTACGGACAGGGGCGCCTACAATGAGCAGTTCTTC. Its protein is CASSSTDRGAYNEQFF.

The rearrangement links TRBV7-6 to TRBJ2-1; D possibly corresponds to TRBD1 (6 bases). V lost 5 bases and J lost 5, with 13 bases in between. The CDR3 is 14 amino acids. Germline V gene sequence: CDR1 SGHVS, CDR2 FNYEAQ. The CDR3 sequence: CASSTLDRNNEQFF. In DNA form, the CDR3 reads TGTGCCAGCAGCACCCTAGACAGGAACAATGAGCAGTTCTTC.

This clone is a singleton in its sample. The CDR3 bases are TGTGCCAGCAGCTTCGCGGGCTACAATGAGCAGTTCTTC. The encoded protein is CASSFAGYNEQFF. This chain connects TRBV7-9 to TRBJ2-1, with a possible D match to TRBD2 (5 bases). The CDR3 sequence is 13 residues long. Germline V gene sequence: CDR1 SEHNR, CDR2 FQNEAQ (reference sequence). The V gene lost 3 bases and the J gene lost 3 bases, with 6 bases spanning the gap.

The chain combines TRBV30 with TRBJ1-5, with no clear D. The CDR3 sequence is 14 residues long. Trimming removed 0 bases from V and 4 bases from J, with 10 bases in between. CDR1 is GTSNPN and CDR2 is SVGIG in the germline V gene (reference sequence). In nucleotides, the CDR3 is TGTGCCTGGAGTGTACTAACGGGGAATCAGCCCCAGCATTTT. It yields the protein CAWSVLTGNQPQHF.

CDR3 DNA sequence: TGTGCCAGCAGTTACTCGAGAGGGCTGAACACTGAAGCTTTCTTT. Protein product: CASSYSRGLNTEAFF. The rearrangement joins TRBV6-5 to TRBJ1-1; D gene ambiguous. V gave up 0 bases and J gave up 0 bases, with 8 bases separating them. Germline assignment: CDR1 MNHEY and CDR2 SVGAGI. The CDR3 has 15 residues.

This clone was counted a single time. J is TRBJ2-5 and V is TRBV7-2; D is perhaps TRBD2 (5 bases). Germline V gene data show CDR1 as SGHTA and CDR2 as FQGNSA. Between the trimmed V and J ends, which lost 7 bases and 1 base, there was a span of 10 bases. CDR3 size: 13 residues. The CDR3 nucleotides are TGTGCCAGCACCTCTGGACTCCAAGAGACCCAGTACTTC. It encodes CASTSGLQETQYF.

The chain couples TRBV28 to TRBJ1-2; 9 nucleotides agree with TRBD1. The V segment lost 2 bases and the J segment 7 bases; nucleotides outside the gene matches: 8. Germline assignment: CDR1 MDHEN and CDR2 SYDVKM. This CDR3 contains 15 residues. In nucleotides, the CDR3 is TGTGCCAGCAGTTTAACGACAGGGGGAACGTCTGGCTACACCTTC. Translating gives CASSLTTGGTSGYTF.

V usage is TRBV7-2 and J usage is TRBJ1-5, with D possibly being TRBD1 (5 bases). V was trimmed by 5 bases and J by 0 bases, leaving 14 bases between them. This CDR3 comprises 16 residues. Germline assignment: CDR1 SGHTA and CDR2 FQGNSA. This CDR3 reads CASSLQGITSNQPQHF. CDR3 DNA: TGTGCCAGCAGCCTGCAGGGCATTACTAGCAATCAGCCCCAGCATTTT.

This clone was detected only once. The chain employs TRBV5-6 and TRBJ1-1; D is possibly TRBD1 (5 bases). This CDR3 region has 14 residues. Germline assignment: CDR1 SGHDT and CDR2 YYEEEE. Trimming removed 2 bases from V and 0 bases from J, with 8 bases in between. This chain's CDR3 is CASSFGGLNTEAFF. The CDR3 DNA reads TGTGCCAGCAGCTTCGGGGGATTGAACACTGAAGCTTTCTTT.